This entry is about one TCR beta chain. Its antigen is as yet unknown. These data are taken from a study of blood T cells in healthy people across ages. General observations from the study: The lack of PBMC sorting stopped any conclusive naive versus antigen-experienced comparison. More naive CD4+ cells and higher diversity marked long-lived donors relative to aged donors. Not knowing donor CMV status may have confounded expanded clonotype changes.

A second PCR of about 7 to 12 cycles used a sample-barcoded 5' primer and a J-beta primer mix. Tags on each cDNA molecule came from a template-switch adaptor with 12 random nucleotides. TCRdb re-analysed the 5' RACE reads in MiXCR, keeping a single row per CDR3 protein. The table records 800,000 to 1,000,000 distinct CDR3 sequences, 45% to 50% of them present only once. The sample was blood. This TCR was sampled from a young man in good health.

CDR3: CASSLIGAGARYEQYF. DNA for the CDR3: TGCGCCAGCAGCTTGATAGGAGCAGGGGCGAGATACGAGCAGTACTTC. The rearrangement joins TRBV5-1 to TRBJ2-7; perhaps TRBD1 as D (6 bases). The CDR3 is 16 amino acids. In germline, CDR1 is SGHRS, CDR2 YFSETQ. With 1 base removed from V and 4 bases from J, the gap between germline ends came to 18 bases.